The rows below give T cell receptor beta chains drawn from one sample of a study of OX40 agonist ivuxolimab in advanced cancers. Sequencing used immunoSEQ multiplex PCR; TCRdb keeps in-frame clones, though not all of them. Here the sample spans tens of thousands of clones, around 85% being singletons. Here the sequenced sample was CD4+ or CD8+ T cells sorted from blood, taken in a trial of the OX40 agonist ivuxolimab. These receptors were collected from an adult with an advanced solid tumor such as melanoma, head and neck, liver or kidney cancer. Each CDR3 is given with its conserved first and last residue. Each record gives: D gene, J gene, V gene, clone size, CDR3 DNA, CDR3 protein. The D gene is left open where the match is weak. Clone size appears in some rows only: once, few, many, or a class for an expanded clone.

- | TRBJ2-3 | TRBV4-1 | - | TGCGCCAGCAGCCAATCTACAGGGGGGGGCACAGATACGCAGTATTTT | CASSQSTGGGTDTQYF
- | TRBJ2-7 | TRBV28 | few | TGTGCCAGCAGTTCTACAGAATACGAGCAGTACTTC | CASSSTEYEQYF
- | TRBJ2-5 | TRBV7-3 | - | TGTGCCAGCAGCTTAGAGGTCCCGGGGACCCAGTACTTC | CASSLEVPGTQYF
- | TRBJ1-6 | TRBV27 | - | TGTGCCAGCAGTTTATTCACAGGATATTTCCATAATTCACCCCTCCACTTT | CASSLFTGYFHNSPLHF
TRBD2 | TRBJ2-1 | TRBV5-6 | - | TGTGCCAGCAGCTTGGAAGTGGGAGGGGAGTCATACAATGAGCAGTTCTTC | CASSLEVGGESYNEQFF
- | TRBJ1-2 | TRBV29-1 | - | TGCAGCGTTGTATTCAGGGGCTGGGGCTACACCTTC | CSVVFRGWGYTF
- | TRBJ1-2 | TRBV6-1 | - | TGTGCCAGCAGTGAAGGTGGCGGCTACACCTTC | CASSEGGGYTF
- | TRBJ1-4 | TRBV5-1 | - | TGCGCCAGCAGCTTTGACAGTAATGAAAAACTGTTTTTT | CASSFDSNEKLFF
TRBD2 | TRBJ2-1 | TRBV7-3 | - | TGTGCCAGCAGCTTGCTAGCGGGGGGGAATGAGCAGTTCTTC | CASSLLAGGNEQFF
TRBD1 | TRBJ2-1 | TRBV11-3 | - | TGTGCCAGCAGTTTGACAGGGGGCGCGAGGGGCGAGCAGTTCTTC | CASSLTGGARGEQFF
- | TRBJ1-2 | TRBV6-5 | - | TGTGCCAGCAGCCCTCGGACACCTGGACGCTACACCTTC | CASSPRTPGRYTF
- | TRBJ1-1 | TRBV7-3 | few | TGTGCCAGCAGCTTAGGGGCGAACACTGAAGCTTTCTTT | CASSLGANTEAFF
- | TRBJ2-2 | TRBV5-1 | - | TGCGCCAGCAGCTTCTCTGGGGGACCGGTCGCCGGGGAGCTGTTTTTT | CASSFSGGPVAGELFF
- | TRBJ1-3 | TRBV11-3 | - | TGTGCCAGCAGCTTAGGGCCCCCAACAGTAAACACCATATATTTT | CASSLGPPTVNTIYF
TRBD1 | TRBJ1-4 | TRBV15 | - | TGTGCCACCAGCCCGCGGACAGGGGGCTCTGTAAAACTGTTTTTT | CATSPRTGGSVKLFF
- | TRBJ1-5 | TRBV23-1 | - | TGCGCCAGCAGTCACCTTATAGGGGACTCGCTAAGAAATAGCAATCAGCCCCAGCATTTT | CASSHLIGDSLRNSNQPQHF
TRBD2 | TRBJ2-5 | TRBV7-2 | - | TGTGCCAGCAGCTTAGGGGTGGGGGGGGAGACCCAGTACTTC | CASSLGVGGETQYF
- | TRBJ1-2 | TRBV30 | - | TGTGCCGCACAAGGGACACCCCAAGGCTACACCTTC | CAAQGTPQGYTF
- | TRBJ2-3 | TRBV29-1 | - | TGCAGCGTTGAAGGGGTTGGGAGCACAGATACGCAGTATTTT | CSVEGVGSTDTQYF
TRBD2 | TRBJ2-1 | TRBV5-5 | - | TGTGCCAGCAGTCCCGGGACTAGCGGGACTAGGGAGCAGTTCTTC | CASSPGTSGTREQFF
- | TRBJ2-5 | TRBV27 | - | TGTGCCAGCAGTTTATTTAGCCAAGAGACCCAGTACTTC | CASSLFSQETQYF
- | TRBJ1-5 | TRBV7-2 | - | TGTGCCAGCAGCTACAGGGATCAGCCCCAGCATTTT | CASSYRDQPQHF
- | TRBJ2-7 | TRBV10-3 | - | TGTGCCATCAGTGAGTCGACAGCAGGGGCCGGAGAGCAGTACTTC | CAISESTAGAGEQYF
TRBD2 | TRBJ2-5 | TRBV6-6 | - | TGTGCCAGCAGCCCAAGGACTAGCCAAGAGACCCAGTACTTC | CASSPRTSQETQYF
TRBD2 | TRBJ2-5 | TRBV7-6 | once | TGTGCCAGCAGCCCACTGGGGGGGGAAATACAAGAGACCCAGTACTTC | CASSPLGGEIQETQYF
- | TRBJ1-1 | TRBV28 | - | TGTGCCACCGGGGGGGCGGTGAACACTGAAGCTTTCTTT | CATGGAVNTEAFF
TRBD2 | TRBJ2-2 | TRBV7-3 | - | TGTGCCAGCAGCTTAGGGCTAGCGGGAGTTACCGGGGAGCTGTTTTTT | CASSLGLAGVTGELFF
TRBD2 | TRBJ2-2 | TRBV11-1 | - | TGTGCCAGCAGCTTAATAAATAGCGGGGGCCCCACCGGGGAGCTGTTTTTT | CASSLINSGGPTGELFF
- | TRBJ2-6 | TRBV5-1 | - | TGCGCCAGCAGCTTGGGAATTCCCCGGAGCTCTGGGGCCAACGTCCTGACTTTC | CASSLGIPRSSGANVLTF
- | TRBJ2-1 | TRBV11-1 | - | TGTGCCAGCAGCTTAGTGGGAGTCAGCCGGGGTGAGCAGTTCTTC | CASSLVGVSRGEQFF
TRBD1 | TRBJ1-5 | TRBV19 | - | TGTGCCAGTAGTACAACCACAGGGGGCTATGGCAATCAGCCCCAGCATTTT | CASSTTTGGYGNQPQHF
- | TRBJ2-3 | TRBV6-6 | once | TGTGCCAGCAGTCCCCCAGGGAGCACAGATACGCAGTATTTT | CASSPPGSTDTQYF
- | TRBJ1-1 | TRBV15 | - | TGTGCCACCAGCAGGGGACCAGGGGAGGAAGCTTTCTTT | CATSRGPGEEAFF
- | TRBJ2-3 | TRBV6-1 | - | TGTGCCAGCATCCCTGTCTTTAGCACAGATACGCAGTATTTT | CASIPVFSTDTQYF
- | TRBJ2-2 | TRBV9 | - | TGTGCCAGCAGCGGACGAACCGGGGAGCTGTTTTTT | CASSGRTGELFF
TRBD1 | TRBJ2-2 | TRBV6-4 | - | TGTGCCAGCAGTGGACAGGGGAACGGGGAGCTGTTTTTT | CASSGQGNGELFF
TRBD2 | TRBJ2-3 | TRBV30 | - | TGTGCCTGGAGTGCAGAGACGGGACTAGGGTCTAAAGATACGCAGTATTTT | CAWSAETGLGSKDTQYF
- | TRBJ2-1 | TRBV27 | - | TGTGCCAGCAGTCGAATAAGGGGGGGGCACAATGAGCAGTTCTTC | CASSRIRGGHNEQFF
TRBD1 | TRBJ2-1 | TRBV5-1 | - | TGCGCCAGCAGCTTGGCCGGGGGGACAGGGGGCCCCAATGAGCAGTTCTTC | CASSLAGGTGGPNEQFF
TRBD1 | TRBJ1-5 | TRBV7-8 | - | TGTGCCAGCAGCCCAACTACAGGGGGCCCGGTTCAGCCCCAGCATTTT | CASSPTTGGPVQPQHF
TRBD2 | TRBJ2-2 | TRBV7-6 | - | TGTGCCAGCAGCTTCGGTCGGGGGGAGGGCGCCGGGGAGCTGTTTTTT | CASSFGRGEGAGELFF
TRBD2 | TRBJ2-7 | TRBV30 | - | TGTGCCTGGACTCGTAGCGTAGGGCTAGCGGGGAGGGAGCAGTACTTC | CAWTRSVGLAGREQYF